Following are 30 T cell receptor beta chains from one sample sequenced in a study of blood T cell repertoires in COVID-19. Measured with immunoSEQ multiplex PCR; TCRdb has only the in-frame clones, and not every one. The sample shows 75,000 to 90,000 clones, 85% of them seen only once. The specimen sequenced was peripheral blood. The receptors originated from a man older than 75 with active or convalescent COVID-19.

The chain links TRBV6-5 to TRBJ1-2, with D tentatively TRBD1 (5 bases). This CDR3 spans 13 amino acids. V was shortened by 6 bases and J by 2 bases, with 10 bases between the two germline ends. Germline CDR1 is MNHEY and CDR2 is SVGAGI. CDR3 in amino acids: CASSKDSNYGYTF. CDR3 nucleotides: TGTGCCAGCAGCAAAGACAGCAACTATGGCTACACCTTC.

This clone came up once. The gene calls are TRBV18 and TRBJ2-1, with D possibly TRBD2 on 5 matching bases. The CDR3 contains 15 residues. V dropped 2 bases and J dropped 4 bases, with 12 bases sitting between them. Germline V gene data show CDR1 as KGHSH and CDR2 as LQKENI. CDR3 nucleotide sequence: TGTGCCAGCTCACCAGGCTTGCGAGGGTACAATGAGCAGTTCTTC. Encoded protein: CASSPGLRGYNEQFF.

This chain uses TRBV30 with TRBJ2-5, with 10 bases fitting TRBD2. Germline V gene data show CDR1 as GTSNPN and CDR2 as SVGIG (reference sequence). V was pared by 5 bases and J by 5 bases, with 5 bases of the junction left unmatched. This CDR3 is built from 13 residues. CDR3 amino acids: CAWATSGLETQYF. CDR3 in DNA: TGTGCCTGGGCGACTAGCGGGTTGGAGACCCAGTACTTC.

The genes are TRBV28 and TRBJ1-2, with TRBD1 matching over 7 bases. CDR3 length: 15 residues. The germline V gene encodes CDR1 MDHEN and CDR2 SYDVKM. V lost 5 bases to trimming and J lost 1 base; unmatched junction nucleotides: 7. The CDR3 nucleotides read TGTGCCAGCAGTCCCGGACAGGTCGATAACTATGGCTACACCTTC. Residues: CASSPGQVDNYGYTF.

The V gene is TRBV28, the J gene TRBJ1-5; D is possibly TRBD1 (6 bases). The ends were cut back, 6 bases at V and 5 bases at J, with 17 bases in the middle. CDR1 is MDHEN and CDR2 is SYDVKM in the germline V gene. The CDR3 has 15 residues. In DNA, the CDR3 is TGTGCCAGCAGAACAGACAGGCGAGGCCATCAGCCCCAGCATTTT. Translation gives CASRTDRRGHQPQHF. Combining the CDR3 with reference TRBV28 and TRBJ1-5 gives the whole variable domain DVKVTQSSRYLVKRTGEKVFLECVQDMDHENMFWYRQDPGLGLRLIYFSYDVKMKEKGDIPEGYSVSREKKERFSLILESASTNQTSMYLCASRTDRRGHQPQHFGDGTRLSIL.

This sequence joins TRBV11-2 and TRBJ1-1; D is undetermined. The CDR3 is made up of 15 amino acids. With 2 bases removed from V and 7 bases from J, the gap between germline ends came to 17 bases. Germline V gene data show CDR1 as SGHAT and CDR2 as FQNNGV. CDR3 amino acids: CASSLSTRIRIEAFF. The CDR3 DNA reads TGTGCCAGCAGCTTATCGACTCGTATTCGAATTGAAGCTTTCTTT.

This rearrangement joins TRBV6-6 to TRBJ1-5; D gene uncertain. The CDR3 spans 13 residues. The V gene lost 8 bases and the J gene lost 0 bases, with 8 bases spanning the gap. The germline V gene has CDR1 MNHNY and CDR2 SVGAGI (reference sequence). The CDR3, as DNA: TGTGCCAGCTTGCGGGATAGCAATCAGCCCCAGCATTTT. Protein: CASLRDSNQPQHF.

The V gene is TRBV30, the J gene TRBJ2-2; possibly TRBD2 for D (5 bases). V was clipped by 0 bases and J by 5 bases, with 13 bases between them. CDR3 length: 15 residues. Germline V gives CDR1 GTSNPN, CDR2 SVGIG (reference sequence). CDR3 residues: CAWSVLTPGTGELFF. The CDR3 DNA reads TGTGCCTGGAGTGTACTTACTCCGGGGACCGGGGAGCTGTTTTTT.

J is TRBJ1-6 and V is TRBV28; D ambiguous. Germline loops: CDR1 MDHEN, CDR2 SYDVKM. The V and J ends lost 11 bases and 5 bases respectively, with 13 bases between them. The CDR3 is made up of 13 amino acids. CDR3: CAGGDGDNSPLHF. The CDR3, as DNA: TGTGCCGGAGGAGACGGAGATAATTCACCCCTCCACTTT.

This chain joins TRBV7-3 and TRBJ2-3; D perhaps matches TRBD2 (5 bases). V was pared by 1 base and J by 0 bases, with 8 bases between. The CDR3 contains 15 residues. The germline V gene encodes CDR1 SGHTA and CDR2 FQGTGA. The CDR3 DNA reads TGTGCCAGCAGCTTAATCCGGACTAGCACAGATACGCAGTATTTT. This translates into CASSLIRTSTDTQYF. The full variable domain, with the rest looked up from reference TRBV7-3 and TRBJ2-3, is GAGVSQTPSNKVTEKGKYVELRCDPISGHTALYWYRQSLGQGPEFLIYFQGTGAADDSGLPNDRFFAVRPEGSVSTLKIQRTERGDSAVYLCASSLIRTSTDTQYFGPGTRLTVL.

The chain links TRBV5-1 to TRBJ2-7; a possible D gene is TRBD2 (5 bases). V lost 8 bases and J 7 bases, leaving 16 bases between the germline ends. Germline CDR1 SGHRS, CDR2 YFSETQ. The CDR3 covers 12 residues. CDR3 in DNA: TGCGCCAGTAGGGAGCCGGGCGGGGAGCAGTACGTC. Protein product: CASREPGGEQYV.

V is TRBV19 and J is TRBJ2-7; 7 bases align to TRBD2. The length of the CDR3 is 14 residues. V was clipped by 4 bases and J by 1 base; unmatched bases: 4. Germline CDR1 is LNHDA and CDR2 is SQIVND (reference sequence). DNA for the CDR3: TGTGCCAGTAGTAGCGGGGGAGGGTCCTACGAGCAGTACGTC. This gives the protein CASSSGGGSYEQYV.

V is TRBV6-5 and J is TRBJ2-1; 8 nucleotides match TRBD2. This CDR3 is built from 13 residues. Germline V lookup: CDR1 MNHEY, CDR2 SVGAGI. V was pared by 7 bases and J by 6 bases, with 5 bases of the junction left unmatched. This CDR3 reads CASKKLAANEQFF. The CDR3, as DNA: TGTGCCAGCAAGAAACTAGCGGCCAATGAGCAGTTCTTC.

The CDR3 nucleotides are TGTGCCAGCAGCTTCAGAGCCAGGGGGGATACGCAGTATTTT. It yields the protein CASSFRARGDTQYF. J is TRBJ2-3 and V is TRBV7-9; 7 nucleotides agree with TRBD1. The germline CDR1 and CDR2 sequences are SEHNR and FQNEAQ (reference sequence). This CDR3 contains 14 residues. J was trimmed by 6 bases and V by 3 bases; bases with no gene match: 6.

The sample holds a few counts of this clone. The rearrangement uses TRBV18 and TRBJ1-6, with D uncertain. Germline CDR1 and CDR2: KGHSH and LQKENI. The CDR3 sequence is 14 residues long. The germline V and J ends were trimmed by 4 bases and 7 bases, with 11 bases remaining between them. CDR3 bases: TGTGCCAGCTCACTGACGGCGGCGAATTCACCCCTCCACTTT. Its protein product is CASSLTAANSPLHF.

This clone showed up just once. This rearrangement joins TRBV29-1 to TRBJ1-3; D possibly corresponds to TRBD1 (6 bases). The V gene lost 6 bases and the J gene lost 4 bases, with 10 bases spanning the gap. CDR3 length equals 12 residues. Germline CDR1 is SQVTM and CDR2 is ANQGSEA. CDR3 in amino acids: CSVGHLGNTIYF. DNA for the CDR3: TGCAGCGTGGGACACTTGGGAAACACCATATATTTT.

CDR3 loop: CASSVGQPPQETQYF. CDR3 bases: TGTGCCAGCAGCGTAGGACAGCCGCCCCAAGAGACCCAGTACTTC. The chain joins TRBV9 to TRBJ2-5, with D perhaps matching TRBD1 (5 bases). The CDR3 contains 15 residues. V lost 0 bases and J lost 1, with 10 bases in between. The germline V gene has CDR1 SGDLS and CDR2 YYNGEE.

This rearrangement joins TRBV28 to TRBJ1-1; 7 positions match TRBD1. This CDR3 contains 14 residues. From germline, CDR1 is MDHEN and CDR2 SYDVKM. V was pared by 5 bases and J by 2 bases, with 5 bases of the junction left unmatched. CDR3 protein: CASSQRTGNTEAFF. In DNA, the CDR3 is TGTGCCAGCAGTCAACGGACAGGCAACACTGAAGCTTTCTTT.

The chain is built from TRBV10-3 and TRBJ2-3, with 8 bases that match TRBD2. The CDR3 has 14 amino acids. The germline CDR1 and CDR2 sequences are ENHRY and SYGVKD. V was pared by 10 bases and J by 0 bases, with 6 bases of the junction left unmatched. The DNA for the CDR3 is TGTGCCACAAAAAGCGGGAGTAGCACAGATACGCAGTATTTT. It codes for CATKSGSSTDTQYF.

CDR3 sequence: CASSQGGEKLFF. DNA of the CDR3: TGTGCCAGCAGTCAGGGAGGTGAAAAACTGTTTTTT. This chain uses TRBV12-3 or TRBV12-4 with TRBJ1-4; maybe TRBD1 (5 bases). The CDR3 runs 12 residues. The V and J ends lost 5 bases and 7 bases respectively, with 8 bases between them.

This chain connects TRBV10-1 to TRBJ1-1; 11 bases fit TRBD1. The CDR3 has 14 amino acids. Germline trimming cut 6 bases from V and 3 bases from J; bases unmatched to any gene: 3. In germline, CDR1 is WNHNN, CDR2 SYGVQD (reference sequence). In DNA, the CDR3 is TGCGCCAGCAGCCTGGGACAGGGGGACACTGAAGCTTTCTTT. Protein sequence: CASSLGQGDTEAFF.

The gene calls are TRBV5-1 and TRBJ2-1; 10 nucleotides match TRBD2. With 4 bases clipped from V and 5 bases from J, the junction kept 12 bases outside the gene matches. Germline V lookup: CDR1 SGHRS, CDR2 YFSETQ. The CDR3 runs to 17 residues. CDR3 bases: TGCGCCAGCAGCCGGCGAGAGAGCGGGGGGGCGGACAATGAGCAGTTCTTC. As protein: CASSRRESGGADNEQFF.

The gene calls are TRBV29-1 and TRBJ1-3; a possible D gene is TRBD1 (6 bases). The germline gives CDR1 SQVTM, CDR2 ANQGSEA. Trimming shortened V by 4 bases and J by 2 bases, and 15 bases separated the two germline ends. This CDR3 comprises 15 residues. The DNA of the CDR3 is TGCAGCGTTGTACAGGGATCGCCGGCTGGAAACACCATATATTTT. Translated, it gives CSVVQGSPAGNTIYF.

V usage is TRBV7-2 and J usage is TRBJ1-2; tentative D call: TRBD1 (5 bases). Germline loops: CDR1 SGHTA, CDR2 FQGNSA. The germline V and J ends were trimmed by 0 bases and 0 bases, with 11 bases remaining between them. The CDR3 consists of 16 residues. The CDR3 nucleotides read TGTGCCAGCAGCTTAGCGCCGGGGGGAGCTAACTATGGCTACACCTTC. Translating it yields CASSLAPGGANYGYTF.

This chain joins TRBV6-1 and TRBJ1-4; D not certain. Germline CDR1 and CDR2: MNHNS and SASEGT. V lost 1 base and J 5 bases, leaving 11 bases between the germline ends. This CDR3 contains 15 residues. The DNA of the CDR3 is TGTGCCAGCAGTGAAGTATATAGTTTAAATGAAAAACTGTTTTTT. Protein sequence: CASSEVYSLNEKLFF.

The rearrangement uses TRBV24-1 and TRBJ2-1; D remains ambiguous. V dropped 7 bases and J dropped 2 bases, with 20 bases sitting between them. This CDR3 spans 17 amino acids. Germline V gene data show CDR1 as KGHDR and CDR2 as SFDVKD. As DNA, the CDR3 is TGTGCCACCAGCGCCCGGTTTAGCACACCCCCCTACAATGAGCAGTTCTTC. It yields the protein CATSARFSTPPYNEQFF.

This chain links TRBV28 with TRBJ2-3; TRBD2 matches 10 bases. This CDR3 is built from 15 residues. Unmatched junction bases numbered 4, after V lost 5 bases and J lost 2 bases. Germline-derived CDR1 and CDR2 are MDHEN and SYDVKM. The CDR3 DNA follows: TGTGCCAGCAGTATTAGCGGGGGGAACACAGATACGCAGTATTTT. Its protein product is CASSISGGNTDTQYF.

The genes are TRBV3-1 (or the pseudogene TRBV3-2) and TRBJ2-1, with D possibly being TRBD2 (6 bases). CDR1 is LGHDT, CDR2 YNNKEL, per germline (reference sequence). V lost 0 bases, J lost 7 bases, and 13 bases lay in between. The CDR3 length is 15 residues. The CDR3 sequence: CASSQDAGSWNEQFF. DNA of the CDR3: TGTGCCAGCAGCCAAGATGCGGGGAGTTGGAATGAGCAGTTCTTC.

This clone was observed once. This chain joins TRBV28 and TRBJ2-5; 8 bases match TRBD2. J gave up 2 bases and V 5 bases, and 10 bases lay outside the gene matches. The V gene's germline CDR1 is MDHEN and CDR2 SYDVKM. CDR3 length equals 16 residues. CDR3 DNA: TGTGCCAGCAGTCCCAGGGTCGGGGGGGCGCAAGAGACCCAGTACTTC. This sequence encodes CASSPRVGGAQETQYF. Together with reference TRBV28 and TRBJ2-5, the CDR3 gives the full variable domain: DVKVTQSSRYLVKRTGEKVFLECVQDMDHENMFWYRQDPGLGLRLIYFSYDVKMKEKGDIPEGYSVSREKKERFSLILESASTNQTSMYLCASSPRVGGAQETQYFGPGTRLLVL.

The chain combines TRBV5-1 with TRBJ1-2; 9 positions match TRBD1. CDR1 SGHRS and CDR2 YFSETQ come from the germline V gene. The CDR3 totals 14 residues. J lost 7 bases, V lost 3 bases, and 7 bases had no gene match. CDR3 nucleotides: TGCGCCAGCAGCTGGGGGGACAGGGATGGTGGCTACACCTTC. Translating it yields CASSWGDRDGGYTF.